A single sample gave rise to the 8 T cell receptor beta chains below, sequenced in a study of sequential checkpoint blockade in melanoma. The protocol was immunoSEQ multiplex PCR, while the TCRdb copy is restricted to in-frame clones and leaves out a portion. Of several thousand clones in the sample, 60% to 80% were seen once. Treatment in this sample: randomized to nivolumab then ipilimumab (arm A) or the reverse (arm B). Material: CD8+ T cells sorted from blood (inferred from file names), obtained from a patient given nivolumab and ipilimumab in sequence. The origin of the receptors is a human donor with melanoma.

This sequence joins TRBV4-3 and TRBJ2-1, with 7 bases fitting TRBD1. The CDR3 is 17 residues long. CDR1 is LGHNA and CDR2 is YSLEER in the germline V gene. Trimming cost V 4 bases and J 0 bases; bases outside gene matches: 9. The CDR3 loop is CASSPGTATNSYNEQFF. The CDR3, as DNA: TGCGCCAGCAGCCCTGGGACAGCCACTAACTCCTACAATGAGCAGTTCTTC.

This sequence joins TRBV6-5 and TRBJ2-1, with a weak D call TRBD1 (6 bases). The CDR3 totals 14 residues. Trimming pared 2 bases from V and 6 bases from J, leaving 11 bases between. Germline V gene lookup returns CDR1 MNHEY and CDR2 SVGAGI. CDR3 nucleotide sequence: TGTGCCAGCAGTTACCCCGACAGGTTCAATGAGCAGTTCTTC. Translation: CASSYPDRFNEQFF.

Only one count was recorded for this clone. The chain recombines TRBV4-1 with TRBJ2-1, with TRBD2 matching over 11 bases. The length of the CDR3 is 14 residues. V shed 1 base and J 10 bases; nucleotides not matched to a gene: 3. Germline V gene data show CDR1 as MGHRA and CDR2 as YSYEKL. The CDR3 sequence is CASSQARLAGEQFF. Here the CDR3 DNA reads TGCGCCAGCAGCCAAGCGCGACTAGCGGGGGAGCAGTTCTTC.

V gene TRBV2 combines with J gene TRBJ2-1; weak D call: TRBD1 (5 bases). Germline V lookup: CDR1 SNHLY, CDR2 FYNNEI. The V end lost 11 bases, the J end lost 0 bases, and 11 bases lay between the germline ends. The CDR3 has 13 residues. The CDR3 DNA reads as TGTGCCGGTCAGGGAAGCTCCTACAATGAGCAGTTCTTC. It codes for CAGQGSSYNEQFF. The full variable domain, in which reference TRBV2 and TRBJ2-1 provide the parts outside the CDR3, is EPEVTQTPSHQVTQMGQEVILRCVPISNHLYFYWYRQILGQKVEFLVSFYNNEISEKSEIFDDQFSVERPDGSNFTLKIRSTKLEDSAMYFCAGQGSSYNEQFFGPGTRLTVL.

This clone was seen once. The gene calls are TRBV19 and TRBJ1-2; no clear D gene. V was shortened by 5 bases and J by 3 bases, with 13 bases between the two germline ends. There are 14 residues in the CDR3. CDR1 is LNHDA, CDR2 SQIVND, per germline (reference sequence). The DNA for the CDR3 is TGTGCCAGTAGTCCAACTGCCGGGGACTATGGCTACACCTTC. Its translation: CASSPTAGDYGYTF.

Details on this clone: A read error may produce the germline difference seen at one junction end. Here the CDR3 reads CASSFSAGAGQTQYF. The CDR3 region has the DNA TGTGCTAGCAGCTTCAGTGCGGGAGCGGGGCAGACCCAGTACTTC. V usage is TRBV7-7 and J usage is TRBJ2-5; 7 bases are a match to TRBD2. CDR1 and CDR2 from the germline V gene are SSHAT and FNYEAQ (reference sequence). The CDR3 extends over 15 amino acids.

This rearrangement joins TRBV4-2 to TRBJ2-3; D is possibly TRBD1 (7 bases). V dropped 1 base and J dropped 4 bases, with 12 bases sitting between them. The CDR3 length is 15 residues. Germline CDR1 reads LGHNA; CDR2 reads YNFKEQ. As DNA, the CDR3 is TGTGCCAGCAGCCAAGGAGGAGGGGGCGCAGATACGCAGTATTTT. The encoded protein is CASSQGGGGADTQYF.

The CDR3: CASSFGRGVYNEQFF. Here the CDR3 DNA reads TGTGCCAGCAGCTTCGGGCGGGGGGTCTACAATGAGCAGTTCTTC. The genes are TRBV5-6 and TRBJ2-1; 8 bases are shared with TRBD2. The CDR3 totals 15 residues. The V and J ends lost 2 bases and 3 bases, in that order; junction bases with no gene match: 4. Germline V gives CDR1 SGHDT, CDR2 YYEEEE.